A single sample gave rise to the 10 T cell receptor beta chains below, sequenced in a study of T cell changes during pregnancy in multiple sclerosis. Some clones are missing from TCRdb's copy, which holds only in-frame ones; the method was immunoSEQ multiplex PCR. This table holds tens of thousands of clones, around nine tenths found once. This specimen was peripheral blood, taken in the third trimester of pregnancy. These receptors all stem from a female donor in good health, enrolled as a control in a pregnancy study.

J is TRBJ2-5 and V is TRBV2; perhaps TRBD1 as D (5 bases). V was cut by 4 bases and J by 1 base, with 13 bases left in between. The CDR3 totals 15 residues. In germline, CDR1 is SNHLY, CDR2 FYNNEI. In nucleotides, the CDR3 is TGTGCCAGCAGTGCCTGGAACAGGATCCAAGAGACCCAGTACTTC. It specifies CASSAWNRIQETQYF.

This clone was seen once. The rearrangement uses TRBV6-1 and TRBJ1-4; 10 nucleotides line up with TRBD1. CDR1 MNHNS and CDR2 SASEGT come from the germline V gene. With V trimmed by 1 base and J by 8 bases, 4 bases remained unmatched. This CDR3 is 15 amino acids long. The DNA of the CDR3 is TGTGCCAGCAGTGAAGGCGGGACAGGGGTGGAAAAACTGTTTTTT. Its translation is CASSEGGTGVEKLFF.

This sequence joins TRBV19 and TRBJ2-3; TRBD2 agrees at 11 bases. The CDR3 runs to 16 residues. The germline V gene encodes CDR1 LNHDA and CDR2 SQIVND (reference sequence). The V and J ends lost 1 base and 4 bases, in that order; junction bases with no gene match: 4. CDR3 sequence (DNA): TGTGCCAGTAGTATAGGTAGCGGGGGGGCAGCAGATACGCAGTATTTT. Translated: CASSIGSGGAADTQYF.

The rearrangement uses TRBV4-1 and TRBJ2-1, with TRBD1 matching over 9 bases. This CDR3 contains 15 residues. The germline gives CDR1 MGHRA, CDR2 YSYEKL. The V segment lost 3 bases and the J segment 8 bases; nucleotides outside the gene matches: 8. CDR3 residues: CASSHPGQGLYEQFF. CDR3 in DNA: TGCGCCAGCAGCCACCCGGGACAGGGATTGTATGAGCAGTTCTTC.

V and J are TRBV19 and TRBJ2-7, with a weak D call TRBD1 (5 bases). CDR3 length: 13 amino acids. The V gene lost 0 bases and the J gene lost 3 bases, with 6 bases spanning the gap. Germline V gene lookup returns CDR1 LNHDA and CDR2 SQIVND (reference sequence). The CDR3 here is CASSIEGRYEQYF. The DNA for the CDR3 is TGTGCCAGTAGTATAGAGGGGCGCTACGAGCAGTACTTC. The entire variable domain, with the rest obtained from reference TRBV19 and TRBJ2-7, is as follows: DGGITQSPKYLFRKEGQNVTLSCEQNLNHDAMYWYRQDPGQGLRLIYYSQIVNDFQKGDIAEGYSVSREKKESFPLTVTSAQKNPTAFYLCASSIEGRYEQYFGPGTRLTVT.

This chain joins TRBV9 and TRBJ2-3; D is perhaps TRBD2 (6 bases). V dropped 4 bases and J dropped 0 bases, with 15 bases sitting between them. CDR1 is SGDLS, CDR2 YYNGEE, per germline. The CDR3 runs 16 residues. CDR3 residues: CASSPGGATSTDTQYF. The CDR3 DNA reads TGTGCCAGCAGCCCTGGCGGGGCCACTAGCACAGATACGCAGTATTTT. Looking up the rest from reference TRBV9 and TRBJ2-3 gives the full variable domain: DSGVTQTPKHLITATGQRVTLRCSPRSGDLSVYWYQQSLDQGLQFLIQYYNGEERAKGNILERFSAQQFPDLHSELNLSSLELGDSALYFCASSPGGATSTDTQYFGPGTRLTVL.

The chain links TRBV18 to TRBJ2-6, with 7 bases fitting TRBD1. This CDR3 has 16 residues. The J segment lost 0 bases and the V segment lost 8 bases, leaving 7 bases of the junction unmatched. CDR1 and CDR2 (germline): KGHSH, LQKENI. CDR3 protein: CASTGQSNSGANVLTF. The CDR3 region has the DNA TGTGCCAGCACGGGACAGTCTAACTCTGGGGCCAACGTCCTGACTTTC.

The chain recombines TRBV6-1 with TRBJ2-5; the D is unclear. Trimming cost V 4 bases and J 1 base, with 7 bases left between them. The CDR3 loop spans 13 amino acids. Germline V lookup: CDR1 MNHNS, CDR2 SASEGT. For the CDR3, the DNA is TGTGCCAGCAGTGGAAGCCCCCAAGAGACCCAGTACTTC. This translates into CASSGSPQETQYF.

The chain recombines TRBV5-1 with TRBJ2-7; possibly TRBD2 for D (6 bases). V gave up 1 base and J gave up 4 bases, with 12 bases separating them. Germline-derived CDR1 and CDR2 are SGHRS and YFSETQ. CDR3 length equals 14 residues. The CDR3 region is CASSLSVSGYEQYF. The CDR3 DNA is TGCGCCAGCAGCTTGTCCGTAAGCGGGTACGAGCAGTACTTC.

This chain connects TRBV5-4 to TRBJ2-1; perhaps TRBD2 as D (6 bases). Germline-derived CDR1 and CDR2 are SGHNT and YYREEE (reference sequence). The CDR3 has 14 amino acids. V lost 0 bases to trimming and J lost 8 bases, with 12 bases between them. The CDR3 region has the DNA TGTGCCAGCAGCTTGGGACTAGAGGGTGATGAGCAGTTCTTC. It codes for CASSLGLEGDEQFF.